This T cell receptor beta chain was recovered during a study of CD8+ T cells in alopecia areata. The germline CDR1 and CDR2 sequences are SEHNR and FQNEAQ (reference sequence). There are 14 residues in the CDR3. The V end lost 3 bases, the J end lost 1 base, and 10 bases lay between the germline ends. Documented treatment: oral pan-JAK inhibitor, 5-10 mg twice daily. Extraction and reverse transcription of RNA yielded cDNA as the sequencing template. Assay: immunoSEQ multiplex PCR; the TCRdb copy retains only in-frame clones and omits some. Among under 200,000 clones listed, approximately 57% were seen once.

The sequence was obtained from a human donor with alopecia areata. This chain connects TRBV7-9 to TRBJ2-7; D may correspond to TRBD1 or TRBD2 (5 bases each). Sequencing used CD4+ T cells sorted from blood, obtained at week 24, from a patient treated with tofacitinib. CDR3 amino acids: CASSFSGASYEQYF. CDR3 nucleotide sequence: TGTGCCAGCAGCTTCTCCGGGGCATCCTACGAGCAGTACTTC. Full variable domain (missing parts from reference TRBV7-9 and TRBJ2-7): DTGVSQNPRHKITKRGQNVTFRCDPISEHNRLYWYRQTLGQGPEFLTYFQNEAQLEKSRLLSDRFSAERPKGSFSTLEIQRTEQGDSAMYLCASSFSGASYEQYFGPGTRLTVT.